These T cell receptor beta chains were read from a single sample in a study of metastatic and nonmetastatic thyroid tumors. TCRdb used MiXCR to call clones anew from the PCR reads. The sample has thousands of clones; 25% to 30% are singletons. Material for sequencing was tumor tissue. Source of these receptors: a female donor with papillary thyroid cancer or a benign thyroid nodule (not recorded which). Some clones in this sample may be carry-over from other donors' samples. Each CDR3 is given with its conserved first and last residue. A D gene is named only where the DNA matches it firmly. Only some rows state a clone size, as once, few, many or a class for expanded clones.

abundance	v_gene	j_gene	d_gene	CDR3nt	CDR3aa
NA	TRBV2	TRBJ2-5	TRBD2	TGTGCCAGCAGTGAAGCACGAGGCGGGAGCGGTGAGACCCAGTACTTC	CASSEARGGSGETQYF
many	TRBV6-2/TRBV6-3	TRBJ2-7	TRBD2	TGTGCCAGCAGTTACTCCGCGGGGGGGTTTTACGAGCAGTACTTC	CASSYSAGGFYEQYF
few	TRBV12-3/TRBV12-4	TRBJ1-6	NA	TGTGCCAGCAGTTCAACAGGGTTAAGGGGTTCACCCCTCCACTTT	CASSSTGLRGSPLHF
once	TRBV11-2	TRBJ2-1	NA	TGTGCCAGCAGCTTTGGTGGACATGGGAATGGCAATGAGCAGTTCTTC	CASSFGGHGNGNEQFF
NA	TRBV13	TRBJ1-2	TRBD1	TGTGCCAGCAGCAGTGACAGGGGGCCGGGTGGCTACACCTTC	CASSSDRGPGGYTF
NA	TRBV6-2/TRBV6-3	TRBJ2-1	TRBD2	TGTGCCAGCAGTTACTCTAGCGGGAGTGATGAGCAGTTCTTC	CASSYSSGSDEQFF
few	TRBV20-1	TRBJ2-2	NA	TGCAGTGCTAGACCTCTAGGAGCGGAACAGAACACCGGGGAGCTGTTTTTT	CSARPLGAEQNTGELFF
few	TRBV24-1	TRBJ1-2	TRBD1	TGTGCCAGCTTCCCCCTGGGACAGGACTATGGCTACACCTTC	CASFPLGQDYGYTF
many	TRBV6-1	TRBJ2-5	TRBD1	TGTGCCAGCAGTGAAAGGGGACAGGAAGAGACCCAGTACTTC	CASSERGQEETQYF
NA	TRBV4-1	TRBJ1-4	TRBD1	TGCGCCAGCAGCCTGGTTCGGGACAGTTGGGAAAAACTGTTTTTT	CASSLVRDSWEKLFF
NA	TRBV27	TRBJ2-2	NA	TGTGCCAGCAGGCAACAGGGAGGCACCGGGGAGCTGTTTTTT	CASRQQGGTGELFF
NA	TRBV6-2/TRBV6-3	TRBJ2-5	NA	TGTGCCAGCAGTTACTCCACAGGTGATATCGAGACCCAGTACTTC	CASSYSTGDIETQYF
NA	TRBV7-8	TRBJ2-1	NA	TGTGCCAGCAACCCATGGGGGGACGTTGACAATGAGCAGTTCTTC	CASNPWGDVDNEQFF
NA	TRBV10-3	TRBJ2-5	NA	TGTGCCATCAGTGAGGCCAGCTGGGGGGAGACCCAGTACTTC	CAISEASWGETQYF
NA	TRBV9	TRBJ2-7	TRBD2	TGTGCCAGCAGCGTGGGAGGGACTCTCTCCTACGAGCAGTACTTC	CASSVGGTLSYEQYF
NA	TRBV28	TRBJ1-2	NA	TGTGCCAGCAGTTTATTCACGACCCCGGGAGGCTACACCTTC	CASSLFTTPGGYTF
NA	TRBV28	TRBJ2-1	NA	TGTGCCAGCAGTTTGGATGGCAATGAGCAGTTCTTC	CASSLDGNEQFF
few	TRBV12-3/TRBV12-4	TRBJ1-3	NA	TGTGCCAGCAGTTTGGCGGACACCATATATTTT	CASSLADTIYF
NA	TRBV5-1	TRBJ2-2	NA	TGCGCCAGCAGCTTGGACAGGGAAGACGGGGAGCTGTTTTTT	CASSLDREDGELFF